This TCR beta chain is from a study of T cell responses to AZD1222 COVID-19 vaccine. Study-level results: Researchers report vaccine-associated CD4 TCRs spanning spike, with dominance at 160-218 and 743-854. Unmutated variant regions reportedly attract nearly half of all spike-specific TCRs. The study found Spike-specific TCR breadth and depth rose after two AZD1222 doses.

As concerns this clone: Its antigen is not identified.

In germline, CDR1 is SGHNT, CDR2 YYREEE (reference sequence). The CDR3 is made up of 14 amino acids. The junction had 4 bases not matched to a gene; V was cut back by 3 bases and J by 5 bases. Assay: immunoSEQ multiplex PCR; the TCRdb copy retains only in-frame clones and omits some. Among 100,000 to 150,000 clones listed, more than 70% were seen once. The sequences come from peripheral blood, collected 28 days after the second AZD1222 dose. The source of this sequence is an adult who received the AZD1222 COVID-19 vaccine. The chain combines TRBV5-4 with TRBJ2-7, with 11 bases matching TRBD1. CDR3 in DNA: TGTGCCAGCAGCTCACCGGGACAGGGGGACGAGCAGTACTTC. As protein: CASSSPGQGDEQYF.